This T cell receptor beta chain derives from a study of blood T cell repertoires in COVID-19. Study summary: Acute and convalescent COVID-19 samples came from the United States, Italy and Spain. T cells, B-cell-depleted T cells, or PBMCs supplied cDNA or gDNA.

V shed 1 base and J shed 2 bases, with 13 bases lying between them. Germline CDR1 is SGHRS and CDR2 is YFSETQ. The CDR3 sequence is 15 residues long. Methods used by the authors: Nucleated cell counts were estimated from reference gene primer amplification. Profiled with immunoSEQ multiplex PCR; TCRdb holds only in-frame clones, not every one. The D gene and trimming were derived from the DNA, and the V and J assignments and clone size from that table. The table has 100,000 to 150,000 clones, roughly nine tenths seen once; the top ten hold 7.9%. Sequencing was done on a sample of peripheral blood. This sequence joins TRBV5-1 and TRBJ2-7, with D perhaps TRBD2 (7 bases). The receptor was isolated from a man between 65 and 85 years old who had recovered from COVID-19. CDR3 in DNA: TGCGCCAGCAGCTTGTTCCAAGGGGGGGCCTACGAGCAGTACTTC. This codes for CASSLFQGGAYEQYF.